This TCR beta chain stems from a study of cytomegalovirus exposure and HLA in healthy donors. A multiplex PCR was run with 60 Vbeta primers and 13 Jbeta primers. As handled by the study authors: In a later analysis, about 9.9 million of about 80 million unique beta chains occurred in at least two donors. Sequenced by immunoSEQ multiplex PCR; TCRdb stores in-frame clones only, minus some. The V and J calls and the clone size are those of that table, but D and trimming were determined from the DNA. The data contain some 190,000 clones, about three quarters of them seen just once; the ten biggest clones take up roughly 1.6%. CDR3 length: 16 residues. The V and J ends lost 4 bases and 6 bases, in that order; junction bases with no gene match: 7. CDR1 is SGHNT and CDR2 is YYREEE in the germline V gene (reference sequence). The study's findings and limits: By a later analysis, the bulk of CMV-associated TCR beta chains appeared HLA-restricted.

This clone was recorded once. The antigen remains unidentified. The sequence derives from a man in his late teens or twenties in good health and CMV-seronegative. The chain combines TRBV5-4 with TRBJ2-1, with 13 bases fitting TRBD2. Sequencing used PBMCs. CDR3 DNA sequence: TGTGCCAGCAGCCCAACACTAGCGGGGGGGCCCAATGAGCAGTTCTTC. Translated, it gives CASSPTLAGGPNEQFF.